The 7 T cell receptor beta chains presented below share a single source sample, sequenced in a study of a mutant IDH1 vaccine in newly diagnosed glioma. Sequencing used immunoSEQ multiplex PCR; TCRdb keeps in-frame clones, though not all of them. The sample has about 84,000 clones; 81% are singletons. Time point defined: week 47, end of study. Vaccination comprised doses that each held 300 ug of mutant IDH1 20-mer peptide, plus topical imiquimod. The antigens for these receptors are not known. This specimen consisted of PBMCs, obtained from a glioma patient whose treatment included an IDH1 peptide vaccine. These receptors came from a middle-aged man with glioma.

This chain links TRBV11-2 with TRBJ1-6, with D maybe TRBD1 (5 bases). This CDR3 contains 15 residues. The V and J ends lost 1 base and 7 bases respectively, with 11 bases between them. Germline assignment: CDR1 SGHAT and CDR2 FQNNGV. DNA for the CDR3: TGTGCCAGCAGCTTAGGAACAGGCCCCAATTCACCCCTCCACTTT. Translating it yields CASSLGTGPNSPLHF.

The V and J genes are TRBV5-4 and TRBJ2-3, with no clear D. Germline-derived CDR1 and CDR2 are SGHNT and YYREEE (reference sequence). V dropped 4 bases and J dropped 2 bases, with 8 bases sitting between them. This CDR3 comprises 13 residues. CDR3 residues: CASSQIATDTQYF. CDR3 sequence (DNA): TGTGCCAGCAGCCAAATCGCCACAGATACGCAGTATTTT.

J is TRBJ2-1 and V is TRBV4-3; the match to TRBD2 covers 8 bases. Losses at the gene ends were 0 bases for V and 6 bases for J; bases not matched to a gene: 13. CDR1 and CDR2 from the germline V gene are LGHNA and YSLEER. This CDR3 is built from 18 residues. The chain's CDR3 is CASSQDPPGTRSPNEQFF. The CDR3 bases are TGCGCCAGCAGCCAAGACCCGCCCGGGACTAGATCTCCCAATGAGCAGTTCTTC.

The V and J genes are TRBV4-1 and TRBJ2-2, with D possibly matching TRBD2 (5 bases). The V end lost 0 bases, the J end lost 1 base, and 12 bases lay between the germline ends. Germline V lookup: CDR1 MGHRA, CDR2 YSYEKL. The CDR3 runs to 17 residues. As DNA, the CDR3 is TGCGCCAGCAGCCAAGAGGGAGCGGAGAAGAACACCGGGGAGCTGTTTTTT. It encodes CASSQEGAEKNTGELFF.

This sequence joins TRBV7-2 and TRBJ2-7; TRBD1 matches at 8 bases. After removal of 9 bases from V and 2 bases from J, the junction contained 9 bases not matched to a gene. This CDR3 has 14 residues. Germline CDR1 and CDR2: SGHTA and FQGNSA. CDR3 protein: CAREITGGPYEQYF. The CDR3 DNA reads as TGTGCCAGAGAGATTACAGGGGGACCCTACGAGCAGTACTTC.

The chain joins TRBV18 to TRBJ1-3; the D is unclear. The CDR3 runs 14 residues. The germline V gene encodes CDR1 KGHSH and CDR2 LQKENI. The V and J ends lost 0 bases and 2 bases respectively, with 5 bases between them. The CDR3 spells CASSPPTAGNTIYF. The CDR3 DNA follows: TGTGCCAGCTCACCACCAACGGCTGGAAACACCATATATTTT.

CDR3 region: CASSSKTGVSFTEAFF. CDR3 nucleotide sequence: TGTGCCAGCAGCTCCAAGACGGGAGTTTCGTTCACTGAAGCTTTCTTT. The chain has TRBV9 and TRBJ1-1, with unresolved D. Germline loops: CDR1 SGDLS, CDR2 YYNGEE. This CDR3 contains 16 residues. V lost 4 bases and J 4 bases, leaving 20 bases between the germline ends.